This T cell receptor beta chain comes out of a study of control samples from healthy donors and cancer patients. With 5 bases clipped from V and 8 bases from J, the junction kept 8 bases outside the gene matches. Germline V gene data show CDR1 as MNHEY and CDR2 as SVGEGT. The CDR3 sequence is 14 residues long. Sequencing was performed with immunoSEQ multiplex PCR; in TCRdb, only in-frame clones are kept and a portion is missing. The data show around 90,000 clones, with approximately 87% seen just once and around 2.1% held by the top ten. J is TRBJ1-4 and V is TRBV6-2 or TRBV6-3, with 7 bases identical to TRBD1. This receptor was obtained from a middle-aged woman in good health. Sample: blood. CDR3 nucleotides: TGTGCCAGCAGTAAACTCCGGGACAGCGAAAAACTGTTTTTT. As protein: CASSKLRDSEKLFF.